These T cell receptor beta chains were read from a single sample in a study of memory CD4+ T cells and cytomegalovirus serostatus. Only in-frame clones appear in the TCRdb table, and some are missing; sequencing was by immunoSEQ multiplex PCR. The table has 25,000 to 35,000 clones, 70% to 80% seen once. Sequencing input: memory CD4+ T cells from blood. The receptors were sampled from an adult in good health and CMV-seronegative. CDR3s include the opening cysteine and the closing phenylalanine or tryptophan. A D gene is named only where the DNA matches it firmly. Clone size is stated in some rows and not others, as once, few, many or a class when expanded.

d_call	clone_size	v_call	j_call	cdr3_nt	cdr3_aa
.	.	TRBV19	TRBJ2-2	TGTGCCAGTAGGATGGACGGCAACACCGGGGAGCTGTTTTTT	CASRMDGNTGELFF
.	few	TRBV18	TRBJ2-7	TGTGCCAGCTCACCACCCAAAATTGGGAGGGGGCGAAACGAGCAGTACTTC	CASSPPKIGRGRNEQYF
.	few	TRBV5-1	TRBJ1-1	TGCGCCAGCAGCTTGTTGGGTGAAGCTTTCTTT	CASSLLGEAFF
TRBD2	.	TRBV19	TRBJ2-2	TGTGCCAGTAGTACTACCTGGGGGGGTACCGGGGAGCTGTTTTTT	CASSTTWGGTGELFF
TRBD1	.	TRBV18	TRBJ1-4	TGTGCCAGCTCAACGGACAGGGGGCCTGAAAAACTGTTTTTT	CASSTDRGPEKLFF
.	.	TRBV6-5	TRBJ2-2	TGTGCCAGCAGTTACGGCCCAAACACCGGGGAGCTGTTTTTT	CASSYGPNTGELFF
.	.	TRBV18	TRBJ1-2	TGTGCCAGCTCACCAGGGGAGGTCTCGTATGGCTACACCTTC	CASSPGEVSYGYTF
.	.	TRBV6-6	TRBJ2-7	TGTGCCAGCAGTTCGTCAGGAGGGATCGACGGCTACGAGCAGTACTTC	CASSSSGGIDGYEQYF
.	once	TRBV28	TRBJ2-5	TGTGCCAGCAAGGGGGGCGGGGAGACCCAGTACTTC	CASKGGGETQYF
.	few	TRBV6-6	TRBJ2-7	TGTGCCAGCAGTGGGATAGGCGAGCAGTACTTC	CASSGIGEQYF
.	.	TRBV6-5	TRBJ1-2	TGTGCCAGCAGTTACCCGACCGGCTCTAACTATGGCTACACCTTC	CASSYPTGSNYGYTF
.	.	TRBV7-2	TRBJ1-5	TGTGCCAGCAGCCAACGAACAGGGAATCAGCCCCAGCATTTT	CASSQRTGNQPQHF
.	.	TRBV29-1	TRBJ2-7	TGCAGCGTGGCCGGGGGCGCCTACGAGCAGTACTTC	CSVAGGAYEQYF
.	.	TRBV6-5	TRBJ1-2	TGTGCCAGCAGTTACGATCCTGACGGAGGATATGGCTACACCTTC	CASSYDPDGGYGYTF
TRBD1	.	TRBV29-1	TRBJ2-1	TGCAGCGTCGCAGGGGGCGCGAGGGGGTACAATGAGCAGTTCTTC	CSVAGGARGYNEQFF
.	.	TRBV19	TRBJ2-2	TGTGCCAGTCGAGACTGGGCAGGGAACACCGGGGAGCTGTTTTTT	CASRDWAGNTGELFF
.	.	TRBV5-1	TRBJ2-7	TGCGCCAGCAGCTTGGTAGATCCCAGGGACTACGAGCAGTACTTC	CASSLVDPRDYEQYF
TRBD1	.	TRBV4-1	TRBJ2-2	TGCGCCAGCAGCCAGAAGGACAGGGAGACCGGGGAGCTGTTTTTT	CASSQKDRETGELFF
.	.	TRBV5-1	TRBJ1-1	TGCGCCAGCAGCTTCGGGGGCGGCACTGAAGCTTTCTTT	CASSFGGGTEAFF
.	.	TRBV14	TRBJ2-5	TGTGCCAGCAGCCAAGCGGCAGGGATGCCCCAAGAGACCCAGTACTTC	CASSQAAGMPQETQYF
TRBD1	once	TRBV2	TRBJ1-2	TGTGCCAGCAGTGGACCAGCAGGGGGCCGCCAGGGAGATGGCTACACCTTC	CASSGPAGGRQGDGYTF
TRBD1	.	TRBV29-1	TRBJ1-5	TGCAGCGTGGTCGGGACAGGGCAAAATCAGCCCCAGCATTTT	CSVVGTGQNQPQHF
TRBD1	.	TRBV6-1	TRBJ1-2	TGTGCCAGCAGTGAGACTAATGACAGGGCTCGGGGCTACACCTTC	CASSETNDRARGYTF
.	.	TRBV6-1	TRBJ2-3	TGTGCCAGCAGTTACGGGGATACGCAGTATTTT	CASSYGDTQYF